This T cell receptor (beta chain) was observed in a study of T cell responses to AZD1222 COVID-19 vaccine. Study at large: Timing groups of about 4 and about 12 weeks for second doses were pooled.

Points from the study as a whole: Spike as a whole was targeted by vaccine-associated CD4 TCRs, dominant at 160-218 and 743-854. Within unmutated variant regions lay the reported targets of nearly half of spike-specific TCRs. Repertoire sampling occurred only after the peak T cell response.

TCRdb's table, derived via immunoSEQ multiplex PCR, lists solely in-frame clones and lacks some. Here the sample spans under 150,000 clones, 75% to 95% being singletons. As concerns this clone: Its antigen is undetermined.

The source of this sequence is an adult in good health. The sequenced sample was peripheral blood, obtained on day 0 of AZD1222 vaccination.

Written as DNA, the CDR3 is TGTGCCAGTAGCTCAAAACCCCCCGGGGGGGTCAATCAGCCCCAGCATTTT. It is translated as CASSSKPPGGVNQPQHF. This chain joins TRBV19 and TRBJ1-5; D is possibly TRBD1 (5 bases). CDR3 length equals 17 residues. Germline V gene lookup returns CDR1 LNHDA and CDR2 SQIVND (reference sequence). Trimming stripped 6 bases from V and 3 bases from J, with 21 bases between.